These T cell receptor beta chains were read from a single sample in a study of Ad26.COV2.S vaccination and SARS-CoV-2 variants. Generated by immunoSEQ multiplex PCR, the TCRdb table keeps only in-frame clones and is missing some. The table lists around 250,000 clones, more than 70% of them singletons. The sample was peripheral blood, taken in a trial of Ad26.COV2.S vaccine versus placebo. The source is a person between 18 and 65 years old who received the Ad26.COV2.S COVID-19 vaccine or a placebo. Each CDR3 is given with its conserved first and last residue. D genes are given only for firm matches. Where a row states a size, it is once, few, many or the class of an expanded clone; other rows omit it.

v_call	j_call	clone_size	d_call	cdr3_aa	cdr3_nt
TRBV4-3	TRBJ1-6	once	-	CASSTNSPSSYNSPLHF	TGCGCCAGCAGCACTAATTCCCCGAGCTCCTATAATTCACCCCTCCACTTT
TRBV19	TRBJ2-3	-	-	CASSPWGGPSTDTQYF	TGTGCCAGTAGCCCGTGGGGGGGCCCTAGCACAGATACGCAGTATTTT
TRBV18	TRBJ1-5	-	-	CASSPSGGHQPQHF	TGTGCCAGCTCACCCTCGGGGGGGCACCAGCCCCAGCATTTT
TRBV30	TRBJ1-6	few	-	CAWSFGSYNSPLHF	TGTGCCTGGAGTTTTGGCTCCTATAATTCACCCCTCCACTTT
TRBV19	TRBJ1-5	-	-	CATRADLSNQPQHF	TGTGCCACCAGGGCAGATCTTAGCAATCAGCCCCAGCATTTT
TRBV14	TRBJ1-5	-	-	CASSPSGFNQPQHF	TGTGCCAGCAGCCCTTCAGGTTTCAATCAGCCCCAGCATTTT
TRBV25-1	TRBJ2-5	-	TRBD2	CASTQTGGSGETQYF	TGTGCCAGCACCCAAACCGGGGGGTCGGGAGAGACCCAGTACTTC
TRBV7-2	TRBJ2-1	-	-	CASSLDGTRHNEQFF	TGTGCCAGCAGCTTAGATGGGACTCGACACAATGAGCAGTTCTTC
TRBV7-8	TRBJ2-3	-	-	CASSQQGGRDTQYF	TGTGCCAGCAGTCAACAGGGAGGTCGAGATACGCAGTATTTT
TRBV11-2	TRBJ2-2	-	-	CASSPIQGAGELFF	TGTGCCAGCAGTCCAATACAGGGAGCCGGGGAGCTGTTTTTT
TRBV28	TRBJ1-5	-	-	CASSLMIGRQPQHF	TGTGCCAGCAGTTTAATGATTGGCAGACAGCCCCAGCATTTT
TRBV7-8	TRBJ2-7	once	-	CASSLVGYEQYF	TGTGCCAGCAGCTTAGTCGGATACGAGCAGTACTTC
TRBV5-1	TRBJ2-3	-	TRBD1	CASSLRGQGITDTQYF	TGCGCCAGCAGCTTGAGGGGACAGGGTATCACAGATACGCAGTATTTT
TRBV7-9	TRBJ1-2	few	-	CASSLGGSFVNYGYTF	TGTGCCAGCAGCTTAGGTGGGAGTTTTGTAAACTATGGCTACACCTTC
TRBV5-1	TRBJ1-4	once	-	CASSSRGGADEKLFF	TGCGCCAGCAGCTCTAGGGGGGGAGCGGATGAAAAACTGTTTTTT
TRBV30	TRBJ2-7	-	-	CAWSRESEQYF	TGTGCCTGGAGTCGGGAGAGTGAACAGTACTTC
TRBV12-3/TRBV12-4	TRBJ2-1	-	-	CASSSTGNEQFF	TGTGCCAGCAGTTCCACCGGGAATGAGCAGTTCTTC
TRBV5-8	TRBJ1-4	-	-	CASSPLQGMGEKLFF	TGTGCCAGCAGCCCGCTACAGGGAATGGGAGAAAAACTGTTTTTT
TRBV19	TRBJ1-2	-	-	CASTLDRVDGYTF	TGTGCCAGTACCTTGGACAGAGTGGACGGCTACACCTTC
TRBV5-1	TRBJ2-3	-	-	CASSLDLVTDTQYF	TGCGCCAGCAGCTTGGATCTAGTGACAGATACGCAGTATTTT
TRBV3-1/TRBV3-2	TRBJ1-5	-	-	CASSQDLNSNQPQHF	TGTGCCAGCAGCCAAGATTTAAATAGCAATCAGCCCCAGCATTTT
TRBV27	TRBJ2-2	-	-	CASSGSPIKPGELFF	TGTGCCAGCAGTGGGTCCCCTATTAAGCCCGGGGAGCTGTTTTTT
TRBV7-9	TRBJ1-1	-	-	CASSRTLAEAFF	TGTGCCAGCAGTCGGACCCTCGCAGAAGCTTTCTTT
TRBV6-5	TRBJ1-1	-	TRBD1	CASRINRGKNTEAFF	TGTGCCAGCAGAATTAACAGGGGTAAGAACACTGAAGCTTTCTTT